Listed below are T cell receptor beta chains from one sample, sequenced in a study of OX40 agonist ivuxolimab in advanced cancers. The data were produced by immunoSEQ multiplex PCR, yet TCRdb's version contains in-frame clones alone and is incomplete. This sample yields roughly 100,000 clones, of which approximately 85% are seen a single time; 3.5% to 4% belongs to the top ten. The sequencing here drew on CD4+ or CD8+ T cells sorted from blood, taken in a trial of the OX40 agonist ivuxolimab. These receptors all stem from an adult with an advanced solid tumor such as melanoma, head and neck, liver or kidney cancer. CDR3s include the opening cysteine and the closing phenylalanine or tryptophan. The order of the fields is D gene, V gene, J gene, clone size, CDR3 protein, CDR3 DNA. A D gene is named only where the DNA matches it firmly. Size is stated for part of the rows, as once, few or many counts, or as a class when the clone is expanded.

d_gene: NA
v_gene: TRBV15
j_gene: TRBJ2-3
abundance: NA
CDR3aa: CATNSAYGTDTQYF
CDR3nt: TGTGCCACCAACTCAGCATATGGCACAGATACGCAGTATTTT

d_gene: NA
v_gene: TRBV7-7
j_gene: TRBJ2-7
abundance: NA
CDR3aa: CASSLAAYEQYF
CDR3nt: TGTGCTAGCAGCTTAGCCGCCTACGAGCAGTACTTC

d_gene: TRBD2
v_gene: TRBV27
j_gene: TRBJ2-7
abundance: once
CDR3aa: CASSFLADLSYEQYF
CDR3nt: TGTGCCAGCAGCTTTCTAGCGGACCTCTCCTACGAGCAGTACTTC

d_gene: NA
v_gene: TRBV9
j_gene: TRBJ1-4
abundance: NA
CDR3aa: CASSVGFRDEKLFF
CDR3nt: TGTGCCAGCAGCGTAGGTTTTAGAGATGAAAAACTGTTTTTT

d_gene: NA
v_gene: TRBV21-1
j_gene: TRBJ2-5
abundance: NA
CDR3aa: CASSSRGAYGRLYF
CDR3nt: TGTGCCAGCAGCTCACGGGGAGCCTACGGGAGGCTGTACTTC

d_gene: TRBD2
v_gene: TRBV7-3
j_gene: TRBJ2-2
abundance: NA
CDR3aa: CASSRTRDTGELFF
CDR3nt: TGTGCCAGCAGCCGGACTAGGGACACCGGGGAGCTGTTTTTT

d_gene: TRBD2
v_gene: TRBV5-1
j_gene: TRBJ2-2
abundance: NA
CDR3aa: CASSLTSGSTGELFF
CDR3nt: TGCGCCAGCAGCTTGACGAGCGGGAGCACCGGGGAGCTGTTTTTT

d_gene: NA
v_gene: TRBV19
j_gene: TRBJ2-1
abundance: NA
CDR3aa: CASSIAGPARDNEQFF
CDR3nt: TGTGCCAGTAGTATAGCGGGACCGGCGAGGGACAATGAGCAGTTCTTC

d_gene: TRBD2
v_gene: TRBV7-8
j_gene: TRBJ2-1
abundance: NA
CDR3aa: CASSSVGGRAYEQFF
CDR3nt: TGTGCCAGCAGCTCCGTGGGCGGGAGGGCATATGAGCAGTTCTTC

d_gene: NA
v_gene: TRBV28
j_gene: TRBJ2-7
abundance: few
CDR3aa: CASSFWGARDVGYF
CDR3nt: TGTGCCAGCAGTTTCTGGGGGGCGCGGGACGTGGGGTACTTC

d_gene: NA
v_gene: TRBV11-3
j_gene: TRBJ2-3
abundance: few
CDR3aa: CASSFGGDADTQYF
CDR3nt: TGTGCCAGCAGCTTTGGCGGGGATGCAGATACGCAGTATTTT

d_gene: NA
v_gene: TRBV28
j_gene: TRBJ2-1
abundance: few
CDR3aa: CASDTGSSYNEQFF
CDR3nt: TGTGCCAGCGATACAGGGAGCTCCTACAATGAGCAGTTCTTC

d_gene: NA
v_gene: TRBV4-1
j_gene: TRBJ1-1
abundance: NA
CDR3aa: CASSRWTRNTEAFF
CDR3nt: TGCGCCAGCAGCCGATGGACGAGGAACACTGAAGCTTTCTTT

d_gene: TRBD1
v_gene: TRBV27
j_gene: TRBJ1-5
abundance: NA
CDR3aa: CASSLDRGSQPQHF
CDR3nt: TGTGCCAGCAGTTTAGACAGGGGAAGTCAGCCCCAGCATTTT

d_gene: NA
v_gene: TRBV28
j_gene: TRBJ1-1
abundance: NA
CDR3aa: CASSLAGRKTEAFF
CDR3nt: TGTGCCAGCAGTTTAGCAGGGCGGAAAACTGAAGCTTTCTTT

d_gene: NA
v_gene: TRBV28
j_gene: TRBJ1-5
abundance: NA
CDR3aa: CASEAGRGQPQHF
CDR3nt: TGTGCCAGCGAAGCGGGGAGGGGACAGCCCCAGCATTTT

d_gene: NA
v_gene: TRBV7-2
j_gene: TRBJ2-5
abundance: NA
CDR3aa: CASSLFRGEETQYF
CDR3nt: TGTGCCAGCAGCTTATTTAGAGGGGAAGAGACCCAGTACTTC

d_gene: TRBD1
v_gene: TRBV11-3
j_gene: TRBJ1-5
abundance: NA
CDR3aa: CASSLDRGAGGQPQHF
CDR3nt: TGTGCCAGCAGCTTAGATCGGGGGGCAGGGGGCCAGCCCCAGCATTTT

d_gene: NA
v_gene: TRBV4-1
j_gene: TRBJ2-2
abundance: NA
CDR3aa: CASSTHGGVNTGELFF
CDR3nt: TGCGCCAGCAGCACACACGGAGGAGTGAACACCGGGGAGCTGTTTTTT

d_gene: NA
v_gene: TRBV7-9
j_gene: TRBJ2-7
abundance: NA
CDR3aa: CASSLDPLAYEQYF
CDR3nt: TGTGCCAGCAGCTTAGACCCACTTGCCTACGAGCAGTACTTC

d_gene: TRBD1
v_gene: TRBV5-4
j_gene: TRBJ2-7
abundance: NA
CDR3aa: CASSEDRLGEQYF
CDR3nt: TGTGCCAGCAGCGAGGACAGGTTGGGAGAGCAGTACTTC

d_gene: NA
v_gene: TRBV5-4
j_gene: TRBJ2-7
abundance: NA
CDR3aa: CASSRGERYEQYF
CDR3nt: TGTGCCAGCAGCAGGGGAGAACGTTACGAGCAGTACTTC

d_gene: NA
v_gene: TRBV4-1
j_gene: TRBJ2-2
abundance: NA
CDR3aa: CASSQDRVSSYTGELFF
CDR3nt: TGCGCCAGCAGCCAAGATAGGGTGTCCTCCTACACCGGGGAGCTGTTTTTT

d_gene: NA
v_gene: TRBV11-2
j_gene: TRBJ2-7
abundance: NA
CDR3aa: CASSLTGLGAYEQYF
CDR3nt: TGTGCCAGCAGCTTAACAGGCCTTGGAGCCTACGAGCAGTACTTC

d_gene: NA
v_gene: TRBV29-1
j_gene: TRBJ2-1
abundance: NA
CDR3aa: CSVWDTNGNEQFF
CDR3nt: TGCAGCGTGTGGGATACAAACGGGAATGAGCAGTTCTTC

d_gene: NA
v_gene: TRBV2
j_gene: TRBJ2-1
abundance: NA
CDR3aa: CASSRTGSSYNEQFF
CDR3nt: TGTGCCAGCAGTCGGACGGGGAGCTCCTACAATGAGCAGTTCTTC

d_gene: TRBD2
v_gene: TRBV9
j_gene: TRBJ2-1
abundance: NA
CDR3aa: CASSVAASGSGEQFF
CDR3nt: TGTGCCAGCAGCGTAGCGGCTAGCGGGAGCGGTGAGCAGTTCTTC

d_gene: NA
v_gene: TRBV10-3
j_gene: TRBJ2-1
abundance: NA
CDR3aa: CAINRGTVYNEQFF
CDR3nt: TGTGCCATCAATCGAGGGACGGTCTACAATGAGCAGTTCTTC

d_gene: TRBD1
v_gene: TRBV5-1
j_gene: TRBJ2-3
abundance: NA
CDR3aa: CASSLEDRGGGDTQYF
CDR3nt: TGCGCCAGCAGCTTGGAGGACAGGGGAGGGGGAGATACGCAGTATTTT

d_gene: TRBD1
v_gene: TRBV19
j_gene: TRBJ2-2
abundance: few
CDR3aa: CASSIVTGGDTGELFF
CDR3nt: TGTGCCAGTAGTATAGTCACAGGGGGAGACACCGGGGAGCTGTTTTTT

d_gene: NA
v_gene: TRBV19
j_gene: TRBJ1-5
abundance: NA
CDR3aa: CASSFSGGARRPQHF
CDR3nt: TGTGCCAGTAGTTTCAGCGGGGGGGCTAGGAGGCCCCAGCATTTT

d_gene: NA
v_gene: TRBV15
j_gene: TRBJ1-4
abundance: NA
CDR3aa: CATSRRGRNEKLFF
CDR3nt: TGTGCCACCAGCAGGCGGGGGAGGAATGAAAAACTGTTTTTT

d_gene: NA
v_gene: TRBV27
j_gene: TRBJ2-3
abundance: NA
CDR3aa: CATLNKGIPDTQYF
CDR3nt: TGTGCCACCCTGAACAAGGGGATCCCAGATACGCAGTATTTT

d_gene: TRBD2
v_gene: TRBV11-2
j_gene: TRBJ2-1
abundance: NA
CDR3aa: CASSLAPGTSEINEQFF
CDR3nt: TGTGCCAGCAGCTTGGCTCCCGGGACTAGCGAGATCAATGAGCAGTTCTTC

d_gene: NA
v_gene: TRBV19
j_gene: TRBJ2-5
abundance: few
CDR3aa: CASSLDQETQYF
CDR3nt: TGTGCCAGTAGTCTGGACCAAGAGACCCAGTACTTC

d_gene: TRBD2
v_gene: TRBV7-2
j_gene: TRBJ2-7
abundance: NA
CDR3aa: CASSLAGLADYEQYF
CDR3nt: TGTGCCAGCAGCTTAGCTGGACTAGCAGACTACGAGCAGTACTTC

d_gene: TRBD2
v_gene: TRBV5-1
j_gene: TRBJ2-7
abundance: NA
CDR3aa: CASSLAGALAGVGEQYF
CDR3nt: TGCGCCAGCAGCTTGGCCGGTGCACTAGCGGGAGTGGGAGAGCAGTACTTC

d_gene: TRBD2
v_gene: TRBV13
j_gene: TRBJ2-1
abundance: NA
CDR3aa: CASSGPSGSSYNEQFF
CDR3nt: TGTGCCAGCAGCGGACCTAGCGGGAGTTCCTACAATGAGCAGTTCTTC

d_gene: TRBD1
v_gene: TRBV19
j_gene: TRBJ2-6
abundance: NA
CDR3aa: CASTTTGGSGANVLTF
CDR3nt: TGTGCCAGTACCACGACAGGGGGCTCTGGGGCCAACGTCCTGACTTTC

d_gene: NA
v_gene: TRBV5-1
j_gene: TRBJ2-3
abundance: NA
CDR3aa: CASSLAGQRYTDTQYF
CDR3nt: TGCGCCAGCAGCTTAGCGGGACAGCGCTACACAGATACGCAGTATTTT

d_gene: NA
v_gene: TRBV30
j_gene: TRBJ1-1
abundance: NA
CDR3aa: CAWSGAGYTEAFF
CDR3nt: TGTGCCTGGAGTGGCGCCGGGTACACTGAAGCTTTCTTT

d_gene: NA
v_gene: TRBV7-2
j_gene: TRBJ2-3
abundance: NA
CDR3aa: CASSPRTDTQYF
CDR3nt: TGTGCCAGCAGCCCTAGGACAGATACGCAGTATTTT

d_gene: TRBD1
v_gene: TRBV11-2
j_gene: TRBJ2-5
abundance: few
CDR3aa: CASSPFLRDSQETQYF
CDR3nt: TGTGCCAGCAGCCCCTTCCTCCGGGACAGCCAAGAGACCCAGTACTTC

d_gene: TRBD2
v_gene: TRBV7-7
j_gene: TRBJ2-2
abundance: NA
CDR3aa: CASSPREGNTGELFF
CDR3nt: TGTGCTAGCAGCCCCAGGGAGGGTAACACCGGGGAGCTGTTTTTT

d_gene: NA
v_gene: TRBV18
j_gene: TRBJ2-1
abundance: NA
CDR3aa: CASSPSELGSYNEQFF
CDR3nt: TGTGCCAGCTCACCCTCCGAGCTAGGATCCTACAATGAGCAGTTCTTC

d_gene: NA
v_gene: TRBV7-9
j_gene: TRBJ2-5
abundance: once
CDR3aa: CASSLASGEETQYF
CDR3nt: TGTGCCAGCAGCTTAGCGTCGGGGGAAGAGACCCAGTACTTC

d_gene: NA
v_gene: TRBV5-1
j_gene: TRBJ1-4
abundance: NA
CDR3aa: CASSLEEPSMEKLFF
CDR3nt: TGCGCCAGCAGCTTGGAAGAACCCTCGATGGAAAAACTGTTTTTT

d_gene: NA
v_gene: TRBV6-1
j_gene: TRBJ2-1
abundance: few
CDR3aa: CASSETAGLNNEQFF
CDR3nt: TGTGCCAGCAGTGAAACAGCGGGCCTCAACAATGAGCAGTTCTTC

d_gene: NA
v_gene: TRBV27
j_gene: TRBJ1-2
abundance: NA
CDR3aa: CASRKGYGYTF
CDR3nt: TGTGCCAGCAGGAAGGGTTATGGCTACACCTTC

d_gene: NA
v_gene: TRBV6-5
j_gene: TRBJ2-7
abundance: NA
CDR3aa: CASSYDGYEQYF
CDR3nt: TGTGCCAGCAGTTACGATGGGTACGAGCAGTACTTC

d_gene: TRBD1
v_gene: TRBV19
j_gene: TRBJ1-4
abundance: NA
CDR3aa: CASSLTGDAATNEKLFF
CDR3nt: TGTGCCAGTAGTCTGACAGGGGACGCGGCAACTAATGAAAAACTGTTTTTT

d_gene: NA
v_gene: TRBV30
j_gene: TRBJ1-5
abundance: NA
CDR3aa: CAWSVGAGDQPQHF
CDR3nt: TGTGCCTGGAGTGTAGGGGCCGGAGATCAGCCCCAGCATTTT

d_gene: NA
v_gene: TRBV7-3
j_gene: TRBJ2-5
abundance: NA
CDR3aa: CASSPAGGETQYF
CDR3nt: TGTGCCAGCAGCCCCGCCGGTGGGGAGACCCAGTACTTC

d_gene: NA
v_gene: TRBV6-4
j_gene: TRBJ2-1
abundance: NA
CDR3aa: CASSDGLWVNEQFF
CDR3nt: TGTGCCAGCAGTGACGGGTTGTGGGTCAATGAGCAGTTCTTC

d_gene: NA
v_gene: TRBV28
j_gene: TRBJ2-5
abundance: NA
CDR3aa: CASDVGGAQETQYF
CDR3nt: TGTGCCAGTGACGTTGGCGGAGCCCAAGAGACCCAGTACTTC